A selection of T cell receptor beta chains follows, all from one sample in a study of shared clonotypes between healthy human individuals. This table comes from immunoSEQ multiplex PCR, and its TCRdb copy is limited to in-frame clones, with some not included. The sample consists of about 2 million clones, about 95% of them appearing once. Source material: naive CD4+ T cells sorted from blood. The receptors derive from a man between 18 and 29 years old in good health. Both conserved end residues are part of each CDR3. A D gene is named only where the DNA matches it firmly. Clone size, where shown, is once, few, many, or a class for clones that have expanded.

NA,TRBJ2-5,TRBV11-2,NA,CASKRAPGPQETQYF,TGTGCCAGCAAACGGGCGCCAGGGCCTCAAGAGACCCAGTACTTC
NA,TRBJ2-1,TRBV2,TRBD2,CASSNLAGGPSSYNEQFF,TGTGCCAGCAGTAATCTAGCGGGAGGGCCAAGCTCCTACAATGAGCAGTTCTTC
once,TRBJ2-1,TRBV5-1,TRBD2,CASSRGLADDNEQFF,TGCGCCAGCAGCCGAGGACTAGCAGACGACAATGAGCAGTTCTTC
NA,TRBJ2-7,TRBV6-9,NA,CASSYTDMGYEQYF,TGTGCCAGCAGTTACACGGATATGGGCTACGAGCAGTACTTC
once,TRBJ2-3,TRBV30,NA,CAWSVDSRDTQYF,TGTGCCTGGAGTGTAGACTCTCGAGATACGCAGTATTTT
NA,TRBJ1-2,TRBV14,NA,CASSQGQSLWDGYTF,TGTGCCAGCAGCCAAGGCCAGAGCCTCTGGGATGGCTACACCTTC
NA,TRBJ1-5,TRBV6-6,NA,CAIRSYNQPQHF,TGTGCCATTCGGTCGTACAATCAGCCCCAGCATTTT
NA,TRBJ2-2,TRBV7-2,NA,CASSLDGSRAYFLGELFF,TGTGCCAGCAGCTTAGATGGAAGTCGAGCGTACTTCCTCGGGGAGCTGTTTTTT
NA,TRBJ1-1,TRBV4-2,TRBD1,CASSHPYAGGTEAFF,TGTGCCAGCAGCCATCCGTACGCAGGGGGCACTGAAGCTTTCTTT
NA,TRBJ1-1,TRBV6-5,NA,CASRYRGTAEAFF,TGTGCCAGCAGGTACCGTGGAACGGCTGAAGCTTTCTTT
NA,TRBJ2-5,TRBV5-1,NA,CASSSQGSQETQYF,TGCGCCAGCAGCTCACAGGGTTCACAAGAGACCCAGTACTTC
NA,TRBJ2-1,TRBV20-1,NA,CSAPLGNEQFF,TGCAGTGCTCCACTAGGGAATGAGCAGTTCTTC
NA,TRBJ1-6,TRBV7-2,NA,CASSLDGNSPLHF,TGTGCCAGCAGCTTAGACGGGAATTCACCCCTCCACTTT
NA,TRBJ2-2,TRBV10-3,NA,CAITVAQNTGELFF,TGTGCCATCACCGTCGCACAGAACACCGGGGAGCTGTTTTTT
NA,TRBJ2-5,TRBV6-5,NA,CASRILVSETQYF,TGTGCCAGCAGGATACTAGTTTCAGAGACCCAGTACTTC
NA,TRBJ2-2,TRBV5-4,TRBD2,CASSSGLAGNTGELFF,TGTGCCAGCAGCTCCGGACTAGCGGGAAACACCGGGGAGCTGTTTTTT
NA,TRBJ2-7,TRBV28,TRBD2,CASITGGGRSYEQYF,TGTGCCAGCATAACGGGAGGGGGGCGGTCCTACGAGCAGTACTTC
NA,TRBJ2-3,TRBV14,TRBD2,CASSFSGSTDTQYF,TGTGCCAGCAGCTTTAGCGGGTCCACAGATACGCAGTATTTT
NA,TRBJ2-1,TRBV29-1,NA,CSVPARVNEQFF,TGCAGCGTGCCCGCGAGGGTCAATGAGCAGTTCTTC
NA,TRBJ1-1,TRBV5-8,TRBD1,CASSNYRGLNTEAFF,TGTGCCAGCAGCAACTACAGGGGGTTGAACACTGAAGCTTTCTTT
NA,TRBJ1-3,TRBV4-1,NA,CASSQVVPSGNTIYF,TGCGCCAGCAGCCAAGTGGTACCCTCTGGAAACACCATATATTTT
NA,TRBJ1-5,TRBV6-1,NA,CASKQTGLNQPQHF,TGTGCCAGTAAACAGACAGGCCTAAATCAGCCCCAGCATTTT
once,TRBJ2-2,TRBV5-1,TRBD1,CASSKDRVGTGELFF,TGCGCCAGCAGCAAGGACAGGGTTGGCACCGGGGAGCTGTTTTTT
NA,TRBJ2-5,TRBV29-1,NA,CSVLGGETQYF,TGCAGCGTTCTAGGTGGAGAGACCCAGTACTTC
NA,TRBJ1-1,TRBV29-1,NA,CSVESPPGTQNTEAFF,TGCAGCGTTGAGTCACCCCCCGGGACACAGAACACTGAAGCTTTCTTT
NA,TRBJ2-1,TRBV2,NA,CASGQQGSFPNEQFF,TGTGCCAGCGGTCAACAGGGTTCTTTCCCCAATGAGCAGTTCTTC
NA,TRBJ2-1,TRBV7-8,TRBD2,CASSLAARRGTYNEQFF,TGTGCCAGCAGCTTAGCGGCCCGGCGGGGGACCTACAATGAGCAGTTCTTC
NA,TRBJ2-4,TRBV10-2,NA,CASSEGGYKGERSKNIQYF,TGCGCCAGCAGTGAGGGGGGCTATAAGGGGGAAAGAAGCAAAAACATTCAGTACTTC
NA,TRBJ2-7,TRBV5-6,TRBD1,CASSYGQGAYEQYF,TGTGCCAGCAGCTACGGACAGGGGGCCTACGAGCAGTACTTC
NA,TRBJ1-1,TRBV6-5,TRBD1,CASRGQSNTEAFF,TGTGCCAGCAGGGGACAGTCGAACACTGAAGCTTTCTTT
NA,TRBJ2-5,TRBV4-3,NA,CASSQDVLLQETQYF,TGCGCCAGCAGCCAAGATGTACTACTCCAAGAGACCCAGTACTTC
NA,TRBJ2-1,TRBV5-4,NA,CASSFVTEGSNEQFF,TGTGCCAGCAGCTTTGTTACGGAGGGATCGAATGAGCAGTTCTTC
NA,TRBJ1-2,TRBV7-2,TRBD1,CASSLGDRGPYGYTF,TGTGCCAGCAGCTTGGGGGACAGGGGTCCCTATGGCTACACCTTC
NA,TRBJ2-6,TRBV5-1,NA,CASSRDTVAGANVLTF,TGCGCCAGCAGCCGGGACACTGTGGCTGGGGCCAACGTCCTGACTTTC
NA,TRBJ2-1,TRBV5-1,NA,CASSLEGAYREQFF,TGCGCCAGCAGCTTGGAAGGGGCCTATCGTGAGCAGTTCTTC
NA,TRBJ2-5,TRBV10-3,NA,CAISEPRLGETQYF,TGTGCCATCAGTGAGCCGCGCCTGGGGGAGACCCAGTACTTC
once,TRBJ2-5,TRBV10-2,TRBD2,CASSDGRKRDREETQYF,TGCGCCAGCAGTGATGGTAGAAAGCGGGATAGGGAAGAGACCCAGTACTTC
NA,TRBJ1-6,TRBV28,NA,CASSLPGGYNSPLHF,TGTGCCAGCAGTTTACCGGGGGGCTATAATTCACCCCTCCACTTT
NA,TRBJ1-4,TRBV9,NA,CASSVAGSSTNEKLFF,TGTGCCAGCAGCGTAGCTGGGAGCTCTACTAATGAAAAACTGTTTTTT
NA,TRBJ2-5,TRBV9,NA,CASSVGGNNRETQYF,TGTGCCAGCAGCGTCGGAGGTAACAACCGGGAGACCCAGTACTTC
NA,TRBJ2-1,TRBV7-2,NA,CASSLVTLAGGEQFF,TGTGCCAGCAGCTTAGTAACCCTAGCAGGTGGTGAGCAGTTCTTC
NA,TRBJ2-7,TRBV25-1,TRBD2,CASSESGVGGTSVREQYF,TGTGCCAGCAGTGAAAGTGGCGTTGGGGGGACTAGCGTGAGGGAGCAGTACTTC
NA,TRBJ1-2,TRBV10-2,NA,CASSESISSSVVHGYTF,TGCGCCAGCAGTGAGTCAATTTCGTCGTCAGTTGTACATGGCTACACCTTC
NA,TRBJ2-3,TRBV12-5,NA,CASGNDRGGPFAQYF,TGTGCTAGTGGAAACGATAGGGGGGGCCCGTTCGCGCAGTATTTT
NA,TRBJ1-2,TRBV30,NA,CAWSIGRYGGYTF,TGTGCCTGGAGCATTGGACGGTACGGTGGCTACACCTTC
NA,TRBJ1-6,TRBV19,NA,CASREGGSYNSPLHF,TGTGCCAGTAGGGAGGGGGGCTCCTATAATTCACCCCTCCACTTT
NA,TRBJ1-2,TRBV10-3,NA,CAITAGAYGYTF,TGTGCCATCACGGCAGGGGCCTATGGCTACACCTTC
NA,TRBJ1-2,TRBV27,TRBD1,CASRRQGQANYGYTF,TGTGCCAGCAGAAGACAGGGACAAGCTAACTATGGCTACACCTTC
once,TRBJ1-2,TRBV18,NA,CASSPQDGYTF,TGTGCCAGCTCGCCACAGGATGGCTACACCTTC
once,TRBJ2-7,TRBV5-1,TRBD1,CASSLFWTGSYEQYF,TGCGCCAGCAGCTTGTTTTGGACAGGGTCCTACGAGCAGTACTTC
NA,TRBJ1-5,TRBV19,NA,CASSIGQGNQPQHF,TGTGCCAGTAGTATTGGGCAGGGCAATCAGCCCCAGCATTTT
NA,TRBJ2-1,TRBV7-4,NA,CASSSLGNEQFF,TGTGCCAGCAGCTCTCTCGGTAATGAGCAGTTCTTC
NA,TRBJ2-3,TRBV5-1,TRBD2,CASSTRLAEATDTQYF,TGCGCCAGCAGCACTAGACTAGCGGAGGCCACAGATACGCAGTATTTT
NA,TRBJ2-7,TRBV28,TRBD1,CASKSGTGGFSYEQYF,TGTGCCAGCAAATCCGGGACAGGGGGTTTTTCTTACGAGCAGTACTTC
NA,TRBJ1-6,TRBV27,TRBD1,CASSPGQGNSPLHF,TGTGCCAGCAGTCCGGGACAGGGGAATTCACCCCTCCACTTT
NA,TRBJ2-5,TRBV5-6,NA,CASSRAGLQETQYF,TGTGCCAGCAGTCGGGCGGGGCTCCAAGAGACCCAGTACTTC
NA,TRBJ1-5,TRBV30,NA,CAWSVSLYQPQHF,TGTGCCTGGAGTGTAAGTCTTTATCAGCCCCAGCATTTT
NA,TRBJ2-3,TRBV6-1,NA,CASSQGDGLDTQYF,TGTGCCAGCAGTCAAGGGGACGGGTTGGATACGCAGTATTTT
NA,TRBJ1-6,TRBV7-9,NA,CASSSGFNSPLHF,TGTGCCAGCAGCTCTGGTTTTAATTCACCCCTCCACTTT